These 30 T cell receptor beta chains came from one sample sequenced in a study of T cells after yellow fever vaccination. TCRdb analysed the 5' RACE reads with MiXCR anew, one entry per CDR3 protein. The sample carries 200,000 to 300,000 distinct CDR3 sequences, approximately 3.5% recorded once. The starting material was PBMCs, obtained 15 days after the yellow fever booster vaccination. Source of these receptors: a man in his late teens or twenties who received the YFV17D yellow fever vaccine.

This clonotype was counted at least ten times. The rearrangement uses TRBV7-2 and TRBJ2-3; 10 bases fit TRBD2. The CDR3 consists of 16 residues. The V gene end was trimmed by 1 base and the J gene end by 5 bases; junction bases not matched to a gene: 6. CDR1 SGHTA and CDR2 FQGNSA come from the germline V gene. In DNA form, the CDR3 reads TGTGCCAGCAGCTTAGAAGCGGGGGGGCATAAAGATACGCAGTATTTT. Protein sequence: CASSLEAGGHKDTQYF.

This clonotype came up many times. This chain uses TRBV4-3 with TRBJ1-3; no firm D call. V lost 1 base and J lost 2, with 9 bases in between. This CDR3 is built from 15 residues. Germline V CDR1 and CDR2: LGHNA, YSLEER. Here the CDR3 DNA reads TGCGCCAGCAGCCAAGGTCCAGGCCCTGGAAACACCATATATTTT. This sequence encodes CASSQGPGPGNTIYF.

This clonotype has a count of ten or more. The V gene is TRBV11-2, the J gene TRBJ2-1; the D is unclear. The CDR3 runs to 14 residues. From germline, CDR1 is SGHAT and CDR2 FQNNGV. V lost 0 bases to trimming and J lost 8 bases, with 11 bases between them. The CDR3 DNA follows: TGTGCCAGCAGCTTAGATGCCCCAGACTATGAGCAGTTCTTC. It yields the protein CASSLDAPDYEQFF. Based on the CDR3 plus reference TRBV11-2 and TRBJ2-1, the full variable domain is EAGVAQSPRYKIIEKRQSVAFWCNPISGHATLYWYQQILGQGPKLLIQFQNNGVVDDSQLPKDRFSAERLKGVDSTLKIQPAKLEDSAVYLCASSLDAPDYEQFFGPGTRLTVL.

This clonotype was counted ten times or more. The chain has TRBV21-1 and TRBJ2-7; the D segment call TRBD1 is taken from the table without a DNA check. TRBV21-1 is assigned pseudogene status. This CDR3 region has 13 residues. The CDR3 loop reads CASRQGDTYEQYV. The CDR3 DNA is TGTGCCAGCAGGCAGGGGGACACCTACGAGCAGTACGTC.

This clonotype was detected many times. The rearrangement joins TRBV5-1 to TRBJ1-4, with TRBD1 matching over 7 bases. V lost 0 bases, J lost 7 bases, and 3 bases stayed unmatched. CDR1 and CDR2 (germline): SGHRS, YFSETQ. The CDR3 has 14 residues. CDR3 coding DNA: TGCGCCAGCAGCTTGGGACAGGGTGTTGAAAAACTGTTTTTT. This codes for CASSLGQGVEKLFF.

This clonotype was found many times. The gene calls are TRBV14 and TRBJ2-2; D is undetermined. Germline CDR1 reads SGHDN; CDR2 reads FVKESK. This CDR3 comprises 14 residues. V gave up 7 bases and J gave up 4 bases, with 13 bases separating them. The CDR3 reads CASNNERVTGELFF. The CDR3 DNA follows: TGTGCCAGCAACAATGAACGGGTCACCGGGGAGCTGTTTTTT.

The sample holds a few counts of this clonotype. The chain uses TRBV6-2 or TRBV6-3 and TRBJ2-3; D is unresolved. The CDR3 runs to 12 residues. V dropped 6 bases and J dropped 7 bases, with 11 bases sitting between them. Germline V gene data show CDR1 as MNHEY and CDR2 as SVGEGT. The CDR3: CASSDIGYTQYF. The CDR3 bases are TGTGCCAGCAGCGACATCGGGTATACGCAGTATTTT.

The rearrangement links TRBV5-4 to TRBJ2-7, with TRBD2 matching 12 bases. The CDR3 totals 16 residues. Germline-derived CDR1 and CDR2 are SGHNT and YYREEE (reference sequence). Unmatched junction bases numbered 7, after V lost 4 bases and J lost 2 bases. The CDR3 coding sequence is TGTGCCAGCAGCATCGGGCTAGCGGGGGGGGCCTACGAGCAGTACTTC. Protein: CASSIGLAGGAYEQYF.

This clonotype came up many times. J is TRBJ2-2 and V is TRBV7-3; 7 bases agree with TRBD2. The CDR3 extends over 17 amino acids. Germline V lookup: CDR1 SGHTA, CDR2 FQGTGA. V shed 0 bases and J 6 bases; nucleotides not matched to a gene: 10. The CDR3 region has the DNA TGTGCCAGCAGCTTAACCCGGTCACGGGGGGACGCCGGGGAGCTGTTTTTT. It yields the protein CASSLTRSRGDAGELFF.

This clonotype was counted ten times or more. The rearrangement joins TRBV6-5 to TRBJ2-5, with TRBD2 matching over 9 bases. The germline gives CDR1 MNHEY, CDR2 SVGAGI. V was pared by 2 bases and J by 1 base, with 5 bases of the junction left unmatched. CDR3 length: 16 amino acids. CDR3: CASSYGRGGLQETQYF. CDR3 in DNA: TGTGCCAGCAGTTACGGGCGGGGGGGCCTCCAAGAGACCCAGTACTTC.

This clonotype appeared many times. The V gene is TRBV7-3, the J gene TRBJ2-3; the D is unclear. The germline V and J ends were trimmed by 3 bases and 2 bases, with 9 bases remaining between them. Germline V CDR1 and CDR2: SGHTA, FQGTGA. The CDR3 is 14 amino acids. As DNA, the CDR3 is TGTGCCAGCAGCTTGGAGCTTTTCACAGATACGCAGTATTTT. This encodes CASSLELFTDTQYF.

At least ten counts were recorded for this clonotype. V usage is TRBV9 and J usage is TRBJ1-5; the D gene is possibly TRBD1 (6 bases). The V end was cut by 4 bases, the J end by 4 bases, with 15 bases between. CDR1 is SGDLS and CDR2 is YYNGEE in the germline V gene. The CDR3 covers 15 residues. The CDR3 spells CASSPGGAWNQPQHF. CDR3 nucleotides: TGTGCCAGCAGCCCTGGGGGGGCGTGGAATCAGCCCCAGCATTTT.

This clonotype showed up many times. The chain uses TRBV5-1 and TRBJ1-1; possible D gene TRBD1, 5 bases. This CDR3 is built from 14 residues. In germline, CDR1 is SGHRS, CDR2 YFSETQ. Trimming stripped 4 bases from V and 2 bases from J, with 12 bases between. The CDR3 DNA reads as TGCGCCAGCAGCGAGACAGCTTCCAACACTGAAGCTTTCTTT. Translating gives CASSETASNTEAFF.

The chain links TRBV6-6 to TRBJ1-6; D not certain. Trimming cost V 1 base and J 5 bases, with 9 bases left between them. Germline lookup yields CDR1 MNHNY and CDR2 SVGAGI (reference sequence). This CDR3 has 15 amino acids. CDR3 amino acids: CASSYFGPDNSPLHF. As DNA, the CDR3 is TGTGCCAGCAGTTACTTCGGACCGGATAATTCACCCCTCCACTTT.

The sample holds many counts of this clonotype. This chain joins TRBV20-1 and TRBJ2-5; D is possibly TRBD1 (6 bases). CDR1 is DFQATT and CDR2 is SNEGSKA in the germline V gene (reference sequence). The CDR3 totals 13 residues. The V gene lost 6 bases and the J gene lost 3 bases, with 14 bases spanning the gap. CDR3 amino acids: CSAPGHLKETQYF. The CDR3 nucleotides read TGCAGTGCCCCGGGACACCTGAAAGAGACCCAGTACTTC.

Many counts were recorded for this clonotype. J is TRBJ1-4 and V is TRBV2, with 8 bases that match TRBD1. Trimming at V came to 6 bases and at J to 8 bases, leaving 11 bases not matched to a gene. Looked up from germline, CDR1 is SNHLY and CDR2 is FYNNEI. The CDR3 covers 15 residues. The CDR3 loop reads CASRLQGGSEEKLFF. As DNA, the CDR3 is TGTGCCAGCAGACTACAGGGGGGATCAGAAGAAAAACTGTTTTTT.

The sample holds many counts of this clonotype. The genes are TRBV7-9 and TRBJ2-5; perhaps TRBD2 as D (6 bases). V was cut by 2 bases and J by 4 bases, with 14 bases left in between. Germline CDR1 SEHNR, CDR2 FQNEAQ (reference sequence). This CDR3 is built from 15 residues. The CDR3 sequence is CASSLPSGRGETQYF. CDR3 nucleotide sequence: TGTGCCAGCAGCTTACCGTCGGGGCGGGGAGAGACCCAGTACTTC.

This clonotype has a count of ten or more. The V call is TRBV7-6, the J call TRBJ2-7; perhaps TRBD1 as D (7 bases). CDR1 is SGHVS, CDR2 FNYEAQ, per germline. The CDR3 spans 14 residues. V gave up 4 bases and J gave up 1 base, with 11 bases separating them. The CDR3 here is CASSSPGGSYEQYF. CDR3 DNA: TGTGCCAGCAGCTCCCCAGGGGGGTCCTACGAGCAGTACTTC.

This clonotype occurred many times. This chain joins TRBV20-1 and TRBJ2-1, with TRBD1 matching 7 bases. J gave up 6 bases and V 5 bases, and 4 bases lay outside the gene matches. CDR3 size: 12 residues. CDR1 and CDR2 (germline): DFQATT, SNEGSKA (reference sequence). CDR3 protein: CSAPDRANEQFF. The CDR3 nucleotides are TGCAGTGCTCCCGACAGGGCCAATGAGCAGTTCTTC.

Many counts were recorded for this clonotype. The chain recombines TRBV11-1 with TRBJ2-1; D is perhaps TRBD1 or TRBD2 (6 bases each). CDR3 length: 13 amino acids. Germline V gene lookup returns CDR1 SGHAT and CDR2 FQDESV (reference sequence). Trimming stripped 5 bases from V and 8 bases from J, with 13 bases between. The CDR3: CASSKHREDEQFF. CDR3 nucleotide sequence: TGTGCCAGCAGCAAACACAGGGAGGATGAGCAGTTCTTC.

This clonotype showed up many times. The chain is built from TRBV30 and TRBJ1-1; D remains ambiguous. This CDR3 region has 11 residues. V was cut by 3 bases and J by 7 bases, with 9 bases left in between. Germline values: CDR1 GTSNPN, CDR2 SVGIG (reference sequence). The CDR3 reads CAWSEGSEAFF. For the CDR3, the DNA is TGTGCCTGGAGCGAAGGAAGTGAAGCTTTCTTT.

This clonotype showed up many times. The chain couples TRBV20-1 to TRBJ2-6, with D unclear. The CDR3 contains 13 residues. The germline V gene encodes CDR1 DFQATT and CDR2 SNEGSKA (reference sequence). V was trimmed by 5 bases and J by 0 bases, leaving 5 bases between them. In DNA form, the CDR3 reads TGCAGTGCTCTTGTCTCTGGGGCCAACGTCCTGACTTTC. This sequence encodes CSALVSGANVLTF.

This clonotype was counted many times. The V call is TRBV5-1, the J call TRBJ2-3; D is ambiguous. Deletions cut 8 bases from V and 2 bases from J, with 18 bases between. The germline V gene encodes CDR1 SGHRS and CDR2 YFSETQ. This CDR3 spans 15 amino acids. The chain's CDR3 is CASSPDASPTDTQYF. DNA of the CDR3: TGCGCCAGTTCCCCGGACGCCAGTCCCACAGATACGCAGTATTTT. Together with reference TRBV5-1 and TRBJ2-3, the CDR3 gives the full variable domain: KAGVTQTPRYLIKTRGQQVTLSCSPISGHRSVSWYQQTPGQGLQFLFEYFSETQRNKGNFPGRFSGRQFSNSRSEMNVSTLELGDSALYLCASSPDASPTDTQYFGPGTRLTVL.

The table lists this clonotype with many counts. This chain uses TRBV9 with TRBJ2-3, with 16 bases fitting TRBD2. The CDR3 spans 17 residues. Trimming cost V 3 bases and J 5 bases; bases outside gene matches: 6. CDR1 is SGDLS and CDR2 is YYNGEE in the germline V gene. DNA of the CDR3: TGTGCCAGCAGCGCCGGGACTAGCGGGGGGGCCATAGATACGCAGTATTTT. It yields the protein CASSAGTSGGAIDTQYF. Looking up the rest from reference TRBV9 and TRBJ2-3 gives the full variable domain: DSGVTQTPKHLITATGQRVTLRCSPRSGDLSVYWYQQSLDQGLQFLIQYYNGEERAKGNILERFSAQQFPDLHSELNLSSLELGDSALYFCASSAGTSGGAIDTQYFGPGTRLTVL.

This clonotype came up many times. The chain couples TRBV7-8 to TRBJ1-1; D is perhaps TRBD1 (6 bases). Germline-derived CDR1 and CDR2 are SGHVS and FQNEAQ. This CDR3 region has 14 residues. Trimming removed 5 bases at V and 5 bases at J, with 15 bases between. The CDR3 DNA reads TGTGCCAGCAGCCCGGGGGGGGGCCGGACTGAAGCTTTCTTT. Its protein is CASSPGGGRTEAFF.

This clonotype was seen many times. The V and J genes are TRBV14 and TRBJ2-7, with 8 bases lining up with TRBD1. CDR3 length equals 15 residues. V trimming: 4 bases; J trimming: 1 base; junction bases outside the gene matches: 6. Germline CDR1 and CDR2: SGHDN and FVKESK. The CDR3 spells CASSPFGTGSYEQYV. CDR3 bases: TGTGCCAGCAGCCCTTTTGGGACAGGATCCTACGAGCAGTACGTC.

This clonotype was detected many times. This chain uses TRBV12-3 or TRBV12-4 with TRBJ1-2; D is uncertain. V was cut by 6 bases and J by 7 bases, with 15 bases left in between. CDR3 length equals 13 residues. The CDR3 is CASRAVGSGGYTF. CDR3 in DNA: TGTGCCAGCAGGGCAGTAGGGTCCGGTGGCTACACCTTC.

This clonotype has ten or more counts. V gene TRBV6-1 combines with J gene TRBJ1-1; no firm D call. V lost 1 base and J 2 bases, leaving 8 bases between the germline ends. The germline gives CDR1 MNHNS, CDR2 SASEGT. The CDR3 runs 14 residues. CDR3 DNA: TGTGCCAGCAGTGAAGTGTGGGGAAACACTGAAGCTTTCTTT. It codes for CASSEVWGNTEAFF.

This clonotype was counted many times. The V call is TRBV12-3 or TRBV12-4, the J call TRBJ1-1; D uncertain. CDR3 length equals 14 residues. Trimming stripped 4 bases from V and 11 bases from J, with 20 bases between. In DNA, the CDR3 is TGTGCCAGCAGTTCCCCTGGCAACGTCGGCGAGGCTTTCTTT. Its translation is CASSSPGNVGEAFF.

This clonotype has ten or more counts. This chain links TRBV11-3 with TRBJ2-3, with D perhaps TRBD2 (5 bases). Looked up from germline, CDR1 is SGHNT and CDR2 is YENEEA. CDR3 length: 13 residues. Trimming pared 5 bases from V and 8 bases from J, leaving 14 bases between. The CDR3 sequence is CASSDPPLATQYF. The CDR3 DNA follows: TGTGCCAGCAGCGACCCCCCGCTAGCTACGCAGTATTTT.